The T cell receptor (beta chain) under discussion was sequenced for a study of patients and donors after allogeneic stem cell transplantation. MiXCR was run by TCRdb on the RT-PCR reads, yielding one entry per CDR3 protein. The repertoire holds 800,000 to 1,000,000 distinct CDR3 sequences, with approximately 18% as singletons. The sample holds a few counts of this clonotype. CDR3 length: 16 residues. Trimming removed 9 bases at V and 4 bases at J, with 19 bases between. The sequence came from a human donor who was either an allogeneic HSCT recipient or a stem cell or donor lymphocyte infusion donor (not recorded which). It is not recorded whose cells these are; they may come from a transplant donor. What was sequenced was blood, either unsorted or a sorted T cell fraction (not recorded which). V gene TRBV12-3 or TRBV12-4 combines with J gene TRBJ1-6; D remains unclear. The CDR3 loop reads CASLRGGARYNSPLHF. The CDR3 DNA sequence: TGTGCCAGTCTAAGAGGCGGCGCTCGGTATAATTCACCCCTCCACTTT.